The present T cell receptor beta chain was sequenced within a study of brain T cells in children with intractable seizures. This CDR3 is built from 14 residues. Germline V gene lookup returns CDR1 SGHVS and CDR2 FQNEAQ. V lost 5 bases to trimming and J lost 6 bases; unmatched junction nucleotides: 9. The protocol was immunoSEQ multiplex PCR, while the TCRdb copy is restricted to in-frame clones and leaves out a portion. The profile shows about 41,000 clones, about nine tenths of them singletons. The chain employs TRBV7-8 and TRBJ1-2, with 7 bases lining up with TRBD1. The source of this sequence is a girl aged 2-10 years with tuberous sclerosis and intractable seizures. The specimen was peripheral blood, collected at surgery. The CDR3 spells CASSTGQPVNGYTF. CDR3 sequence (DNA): TGTGCCAGCAGCACGGGACAGCCCGTTAATGGCTACACCTTC.